Presented here are 25 T cell receptor beta chains from one specimen sequenced in a study of cytomegalovirus exposure and HLA in healthy donors. The PCR employed 60 Vbeta primers together with 13 Jbeta primers. TCRdb keeps only in-frame clones here, not all; method: immunoSEQ multiplex PCR. The data include about 130,000 clones; the top ten clones carry 1.5% to 2%. The sequencing input was PBMCs. These receptors were obtained from a middle-aged woman in good health and CMV-seropositive.

The chain combines TRBV30 with TRBJ2-3, with 10 bases matching TRBD2. J gave up 0 bases and V 0 bases, and 9 bases lay outside the gene matches. Germline V gene lookup returns CDR1 GTSNPN and CDR2 SVGIG (reference sequence). The CDR3 covers 18 residues. CDR3: CAWSVRAGGPLSTDTQYF. CDR3 DNA: TGTGCCTGGAGTGTAAGAGCGGGAGGGCCACTTAGCACAGATACGCAGTATTTT.

The rearrangement links TRBV4-1 to TRBJ1-6; D gene unclear. V was pared by 0 bases and J by 4 bases, with 13 bases between. There are 17 residues in the CDR3. Germline V lookup: CDR1 MGHRA, CDR2 YSYEKL. This CDR3 reads CASSQESSPDYNSPLHF. In DNA, the CDR3 is TGCGCCAGCAGCCAAGAATCATCGCCAGATTATAATTCACCCCTCCACTTT.

CDR3 in amino acids: CASTDRFLNTEAFF. Written as DNA, the CDR3 is TGTGCCAGCACAGACAGGTTTCTGAACACTGAAGCTTTCTTT. This chain links TRBV28 with TRBJ1-1; D perhaps matches TRBD1 (6 bases). CDR3 size: 14 residues. Germline values: CDR1 MDHEN, CDR2 SYDVKM. Between the trimmed V and J ends, which lost 7 bases and 0 bases, there was a span of 12 bases.

The chain recombines TRBV7-9 with TRBJ1-2; TRBD1 is a possible D gene (5 bases). Germline V CDR1 and CDR2: SEHNR, FQNEAQ (reference sequence). The CDR3 contains 13 residues. V lost 2 bases and J 3 bases, leaving 7 bases between the germline ends. In DNA, the CDR3 is TGTGCCAGCAGCTTACAAGGGGACTATGGCTACACCTTC. Its translation is CASSLQGDYGYTF.

The V and J genes are TRBV5-1 and TRBJ1-3, with D hard to call. Deletions cut 0 bases from V and 0 bases from J, with 7 bases between. This CDR3 contains 15 residues. Germline V gene lookup returns CDR1 SGHRS and CDR2 YFSETQ. The CDR3 DNA reads TGCGCCAGCAGCTTGGAACTCAACTCTGGAAACACCATATATTTT. The encoded protein is CASSLELNSGNTIYF. The variable domain in full, completed from reference TRBV5-1 and TRBJ1-3, reads KAGVTQTPRYLIKTRGQQVTLSCSPISGHRSVSWYQQTPGQGLQFLFEYFSETQRNKGNFPGRFSGRQFSNSRSEMNVSTLELGDSALYLCASSLELNSGNTIYFGEGSWLTVV.

V is TRBV15 and J is TRBJ1-2; no clear D. The length of the CDR3 is 16 residues. V lost 0 bases to trimming and J lost 4 bases, with 15 bases between them. Germline assignment: CDR1 LNHNV and CDR2 YYDKDF (reference sequence). DNA for the CDR3: TGTGCCACCAGCAGAGATTTATATGAACAGACCTATGGCTACACCTTC. Its translation is CATSRDLYEQTYGYTF.

This CDR3 is CASSVEPNYGYTF. The CDR3 DNA reads as TGTGCCAGCAGTGTGGAGCCTAACTATGGCTACACCTTC. This chain connects TRBV2 to TRBJ1-2, with D uncertain. Germline V gene sequence: CDR1 SNHLY, CDR2 FYNNEI. The V end lost 4 bases, the J end lost 0 bases, and 6 bases lay between the germline ends. There are 13 residues in the CDR3.

V gene TRBV15 combines with J gene TRBJ2-3; 7 bases fit TRBD1. Germline trimming cut 1 base from V and 2 bases from J; bases unmatched to any gene: 6. In germline, CDR1 is LNHNV, CDR2 YYDKDF (reference sequence). CDR3 length equals 16 residues. The CDR3 DNA is TGTGCCACCAGCAGAGGGGAGACAGGGAACACAGATACGCAGTATTTT. This translates into CATSRGETGNTDTQYF.

This chain uses TRBV5-4 with TRBJ1-4, with 9 bases fitting TRBD1. V trimming: 1 base; J trimming: 3 bases; junction bases outside the gene matches: 4. In germline, CDR1 is SGHNT, CDR2 YYREEE (reference sequence). The CDR3 totals 16 residues. The CDR3 is CASSLYRGRANEKLFF. In nucleotides, the CDR3 is TGTGCCAGCAGCTTGTACAGGGGGCGTGCTAATGAAAAACTGTTTTTT.

This rearrangement joins TRBV5-4 to TRBJ1-2; TRBD1 aligns across 7 bases. The CDR3 consists of 13 residues. Germline loops: CDR1 SGHNT, CDR2 YYREEE (reference sequence). After removal of 10 bases from V and 4 bases from J, the junction contained 10 bases not matched to a gene. CDR3 residues: CAWEQGTIYGYTF. CDR3 nucleotides: TGTGCCTGGGAACAGGGGACAATCTATGGCTACACCTTC.

The chain is built from TRBV7-9 and TRBJ2-5, with 10 positions matching TRBD1. The CDR3 sequence is 15 residues long. V gave up 3 bases and J gave up 1 base; unmatched junction bases: 2. Germline V gives CDR1 SEHNR, CDR2 FQNEAQ (reference sequence). The DNA of the CDR3 is TGTGCCAGCAGCTTCGGGGACAGGGGCCAAGAGACCCAGTACTTC. As protein: CASSFGDRGQETQYF.

The V gene is TRBV4-3, the J gene TRBJ2-7, with D unclear. The V end lost 0 bases, the J end lost 3 bases, and 6 bases lay between the germline ends. CDR3 length: 13 residues. Germline CDR1 is LGHNA and CDR2 is YSLEER. This chain's CDR3 is CASSQDLDYEQYF. The CDR3 region has the DNA TGCGCCAGCAGCCAAGATTTAGACTACGAGCAGTACTTC.

This chain joins TRBV2 and TRBJ1-2; 7 bases are shared with TRBD1. CDR1 and CDR2 (germline): SNHLY, FYNNEI. V gave up 6 bases and J gave up 7 bases; unmatched junction bases: 5. The CDR3 contains 12 residues. The CDR3 DNA reads TGTGCCAGCAGCGGACAGGAGGTTGGCTACACCTTC. This codes for CASSGQEVGYTF.

This sequence joins TRBV9 and TRBJ2-2, with a tentative D call TRBD2 (5 bases). The CDR3 is made up of 16 amino acids. Germline V gene data show CDR1 as SGDLS and CDR2 as YYNGEE. The V end lost 2 bases, the J end lost 4 bases, and 15 bases lay between the germline ends. The CDR3 sequence: CASSVTGGPSTGELFF. CDR3 coding DNA: TGTGCCAGCAGCGTCACGGGCGGGCCTTCCACCGGGGAGCTGTTTTTT.

The CDR3, as DNA: TGCAGCGTTAGGATCGGGCAGGGCGGAAACACCATATATTTT. It translates to CSVRIGQGGNTIYF. V usage is TRBV29-1 and J usage is TRBJ1-3; D is possibly TRBD1 (5 bases). The CDR3 runs 14 residues. Germline V gene lookup returns CDR1 SQVTM and CDR2 ANQGSEA. V dropped 5 bases and J dropped 4 bases, with 15 bases sitting between them.

The CDR3: CASSNTPASHEQYF. For the CDR3, the DNA is TGTGCCAGTAGTAACACCCCCGCTTCACACGAGCAGTACTTC. The chain employs TRBV19 and TRBJ2-7, with D unclear. Trimming left V 4 bases short and J 5 bases short, with 15 bases between. Germline CDR1 and CDR2: LNHDA and SQIVND (reference sequence). The CDR3 sequence is 14 residues long. The variable domain in full, completed from reference TRBV19 and TRBJ2-7, reads DGGITQSPKYLFRKEGQNVTLSCEQNLNHDAMYWYRQDPGQGLRLIYYSQIVNDFQKGDIAEGYSVSREKKESFPLTVTSAQKNPTAFYLCASSNTPASHEQYFGPGTRLTVT.

This sequence joins TRBV13 and TRBJ2-1; unclear D gene. CDR1 is PRHDT, CDR2 FYEKMQ, per germline (reference sequence). Trimming removed 5 bases at V and 7 bases at J, with 6 bases between. The CDR3 runs to 11 residues. The CDR3 here is CASSRVNEQFF. CDR3 bases: TGTGCCAGCAGCCGGGTGAATGAGCAGTTCTTC.

The V and J genes are TRBV14 and TRBJ2-1; maybe TRBD2 (6 bases). The germline V gene encodes CDR1 SGHDN and CDR2 FVKESK. The length of the CDR3 is 14 residues. V dropped 3 bases and J dropped 9 bases, with 15 bases sitting between them. CDR3 in DNA: TGTGCCAGCAGCCAGAAAGTTGGGGGGAGTGAGCAGTTCTTC. This gives the protein CASSQKVGGSEQFF.

The CDR3 sequence: CASSTLYGYTF. CDR3 DNA: TGTGCCAGTAGTACCCTATATGGCTACACCTTC. V is TRBV19 and J is TRBJ1-2, with D hard to call. Germline V gives CDR1 LNHDA, CDR2 SQIVND (reference sequence). This CDR3 spans 11 amino acids. V was cut by 4 bases and J by 5 bases, with 5 bases left in between. Supplemented by reference TRBV19 and TRBJ1-2, the full variable domain reads DGGITQSPKYLFRKEGQNVTLSCEQNLNHDAMYWYRQDPGQGLRLIYYSQIVNDFQKGDIAEGYSVSREKKESFPLTVTSAQKNPTAFYLCASSTLYGYTFGSGTRLTVV.

The V and J genes are TRBV29-1 and TRBJ1-2, with 7 bases fitting TRBD1. Trimming at V came to 6 bases and at J to 6 bases, leaving 10 bases not matched to a gene. The germline CDR1 and CDR2 sequences are SQVTM and ANQGSEA. CDR3 length: 13 residues. The CDR3 sequence: CSVGVEGADGYTF. CDR3 sequence (DNA): TGCAGCGTGGGGGTGGAGGGGGCGGATGGCTACACCTTC.

The J gene is TRBJ2-7, the V gene TRBV28; TRBD2 matches at 7 bases. This CDR3 comprises 14 residues. Germline V gene sequence: CDR1 MDHEN, CDR2 SYDVKM. After removal of 3 bases from V and 6 bases from J, the junction contained 8 bases not matched to a gene. The CDR3 DNA sequence: TGTGCCAGCAGTTTCATGGAGGGAGGGGCCGAGCAGTACTTC. Amino acid sequence: CASSFMEGGAEQYF.

This chain joins TRBV28 and TRBJ2-7; D call uncertain. V was pared by 2 bases and J by 4 bases, with 15 bases between. This CDR3 region has 15 residues. The germline V gene has CDR1 MDHEN and CDR2 SYDVKM. The CDR3 loop reads CASSLPSGYRYEQYF. CDR3 nucleotides: TGTGCCAGCAGTTTACCCTCGGGTTATAGGTACGAGCAGTACTTC.

The rearrangement links TRBV6-1 to TRBJ2-5; D is unclear. The V gene's germline CDR1 is MNHNS and CDR2 SASEGT. V gave up 5 bases and J gave up 2 bases, with 12 bases separating them. The CDR3 is 14 amino acids. CDR3 region: CASSLTSAQETQYF. CDR3 nucleotide sequence: TGTGCCAGCAGTCTAACGTCTGCTCAAGAGACCCAGTACTTC.

The V call is TRBV28, the J call TRBJ2-3; TRBD2 matches 8 bases. CDR3 size: 15 residues. Trimming removed 1 base from V and 2 bases from J; junction bases left unmatched: 2. Germline lookup yields CDR1 MDHEN and CDR2 SYDVKM. The CDR3 protein is CASSLLAGYTDTQYF. In nucleotides, the CDR3 is TGTGCCAGCAGTTTATTAGCGGGGTACACAGATACGCAGTATTTT. Drawing the rest from reference TRBV28 and TRBJ2-3, the complete variable domain is DVKVTQSSRYLVKRTGEKVFLECVQDMDHENMFWYRQDPGLGLRLIYFSYDVKMKEKGDIPEGYSVSREKKERFSLILESASTNQTSMYLCASSLLAGYTDTQYFGPGTRLTVL.

This sequence joins TRBV29-1 and TRBJ2-1; tentative D call: TRBD2 (6 bases). Germline lookup yields CDR1 SQVTM and CDR2 ANQGSEA. The CDR3 runs 13 residues. Trimming removed 1 base at V and 7 bases at J, with 11 bases between. The CDR3 bases are TGCAGCGTTGAAGCGGGAGAGTGGAATGAGCAGTTCTTC. This sequence encodes CSVEAGEWNEQFF.